A single T cell receptor (beta chain) is shown here with its context. No antigen is known for it. The CDR3 length is 19 residues. The germline gives CDR1 ENHRY, CDR2 SYGVKD. The V gene end was trimmed by 2 bases and the J gene end by 5 bases; junction bases not matched to a gene: 20. This sample was taken from a study of cytomegalovirus exposure and HLA in healthy donors. About the research overall: Early released data had 80 million or so unique TCRs, all coming from HLA-typed donors. Study-wide points: An analysis that was carried out later associated approximately 15,000 TCR beta sequences with HLA alleles at 0.05 false discovery rate. A cluster of highly shared sequence variants was likely a sequencing artifact.

Vbeta (60) and Jbeta (13) primers were used in the PCR. TCRdb keeps only in-frame clones here, not all; method: immunoSEQ multiplex PCR. The sample totals about 130,000 clones. The chain recombines TRBV10-3 with TRBJ2-7, with 8 bases that match TRBD2. This sequence originates from a young man in good health and CMV-seronegative. The sequenced material came from PBMCs. The CDR3 spells CAISEPGGRNEAERHEQYF. CDR3 DNA sequence: TGTGCCATCAGTGAGCCGGGGGGGCGCAACGAAGCGGAAAGGCACGAGCAGTACTTC.